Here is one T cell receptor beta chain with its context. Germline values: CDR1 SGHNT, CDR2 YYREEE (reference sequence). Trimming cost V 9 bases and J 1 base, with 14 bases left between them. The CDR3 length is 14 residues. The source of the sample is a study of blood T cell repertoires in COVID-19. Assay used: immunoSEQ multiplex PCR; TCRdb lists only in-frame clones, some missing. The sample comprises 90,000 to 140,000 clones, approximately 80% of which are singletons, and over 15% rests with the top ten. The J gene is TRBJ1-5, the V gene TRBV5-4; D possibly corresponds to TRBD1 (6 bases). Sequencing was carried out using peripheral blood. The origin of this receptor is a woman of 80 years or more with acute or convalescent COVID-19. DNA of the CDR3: TGTGCCACACATAGTACAGGGAGCAATCAGCCCCAGCATTTT. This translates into CATHSTGSNQPQHF.